What follows are 9 T cell receptor beta chains derived from one specimen sequenced in a study of blood T cells in healthy people across ages. The second PCR ran roughly 7 to 11 cycles with a sample-barcoded 5' primer and J-beta primers. Via MiXCR, TCRdb re-called the 5' RACE reads, giving one row per CDR3 protein. The sample contains approximately 360,000 distinct CDR3 sequences, about 49% of which appear only once. The sample consisted of blood. These receptors were taken from a man aged 60-69 years in good health.

The chain combines TRBV12-3 or TRBV12-4 with TRBJ1-1; weak D call: TRBD1 (5 bases). V was pared by 3 bases and J by 10 bases, with 9 bases between. The CDR3 is 11 residues long. CDR3 amino acids: CASSFRDAAFF. CDR3 nucleotide sequence: TGTGCCAGCAGTTTCCGGGACGCAGCTTTCTTT.

J is TRBJ2-1 and V is TRBV20-1, with 7 positions matching TRBD2. Germline assignment: CDR1 DFQATT and CDR2 SNEGSKA (reference sequence). This CDR3 is built from 16 residues. V lost 0 bases to trimming and J lost 6 bases; unmatched junction nucleotides: 11. The CDR3 DNA reads TGCAGTGCTAGAGATCATCCCGGGACTAACCCCAATGAGCAGTTCTTC. It yields the protein CSARDHPGTNPNEQFF.

This clonotype turned up a few times. This rearrangement joins TRBV29-1 to TRBJ1-2; 10 positions agree with TRBD1. The V segment lost 5 bases and the J segment 8 bases; nucleotides outside the gene matches: 8. The CDR3 length is 13 residues. From germline, CDR1 is SQVTM and CDR2 ANQGSEA. Written as DNA, the CDR3 is TGCAGCGTTCGAAGGGACAGGGGCGGGGGCTACACCTTC. This gives the protein CSVRRDRGGGYTF.

This chain connects TRBV10-3 to TRBJ2-5; TRBD2 might be the D (7 bases). The tail of the sequence fits TRBJ2-7 better, so the J call may be wrong. Germline V gives CDR1 ENHRY, CDR2 SYGVKD. The length of the CDR3 is 14 residues. The chain's CDR3 is CAISRSEAGAEQYF. The CDR3 bases are TGTGCCATCAGTCGTTCAGAGGCGGGGGCCGAGCAGTACTTC.

The rearrangement uses TRBV5-1 and TRBJ2-3; D may match TRBD1 or TRBD2 (6 bases each). Germline CDR1 reads SGHRS; CDR2 reads YFSETQ. The CDR3 is made up of 16 amino acids. V was shortened by 0 bases and J by 2 bases, with 13 bases between the two germline ends. The chain's CDR3 is CASSLVGGVVTDTQYF. In DNA form, the CDR3 reads TGCGCCAGCAGCTTGGTGGGGGGCGTCGTCACAGATACGCAGTATTTT.

The rearrangement links TRBV5-6 to TRBJ2-3, with 12 nucleotides matching TRBD2. The V gene end was trimmed by 4 bases and the J gene end by 3 bases; junction bases not matched to a gene: 3. The germline V gene has CDR1 SGHDT and CDR2 YYEEEE. The CDR3 spans 15 residues. The CDR3 bases are TGTGCCAGCAGCACCGGGACTAGCGGGACAGATACGCAGTATTTT. Its protein is CASSTGTSGTDTQYF. The full variable domain, completed using reference TRBV5-6 and TRBJ2-3, is DAGVTQSPTHLIKTRGQQVTLRCSPKSGHDTVSWYQQALGQGPQFIFQYYEEEERQRGNFPDRFSGHQFPNYSSELNVNALLLGDSALYLCASSTGTSGTDTQYFGPGTRLTVL.

The rearrangement uses TRBV20-1 and TRBJ2-7; TRBD2 matches 7 bases. This CDR3 contains 15 residues. V lost 4 bases, J lost 7 bases, and 16 bases stayed unmatched. Germline V gives CDR1 DFQATT, CDR2 SNEGSKA (reference sequence). The CDR3 sequence: CSAILRGRAIDEQYF. The CDR3 nucleotides read TGCAGTGCTATCTTGAGAGGGAGGGCCATAGATGAGCAGTACTTC.

The chain is built from TRBV28 and TRBJ2-1; 9 bases agree with TRBD1. CDR1 is MDHEN, CDR2 SYDVKM, per germline. The CDR3 extends over 17 amino acids. V trimming: 6 bases; J trimming: 0 bases; junction bases outside the gene matches: 9. The CDR3 loop reads CASRYAGTGSSYNEQFF. Here the CDR3 DNA reads TGTGCCAGCAGATACGCCGGGACAGGGAGCTCCTACAATGAGCAGTTCTTC.

V usage is TRBV4-3 and J usage is TRBJ1-4, with D maybe TRBD1 (5 bases). V lost 0 bases, J lost 4 bases, and 12 bases lay in between. The CDR3 consists of 16 residues. The germline gives CDR1 LGHNA, CDR2 YSLEER. The DNA of the CDR3 is TGCGCCAGCAGCCAAGAAGGGTCAGGGTTTAATGAAAAACTGTTTTTT. It codes for CASSQEGSGFNEKLFF.